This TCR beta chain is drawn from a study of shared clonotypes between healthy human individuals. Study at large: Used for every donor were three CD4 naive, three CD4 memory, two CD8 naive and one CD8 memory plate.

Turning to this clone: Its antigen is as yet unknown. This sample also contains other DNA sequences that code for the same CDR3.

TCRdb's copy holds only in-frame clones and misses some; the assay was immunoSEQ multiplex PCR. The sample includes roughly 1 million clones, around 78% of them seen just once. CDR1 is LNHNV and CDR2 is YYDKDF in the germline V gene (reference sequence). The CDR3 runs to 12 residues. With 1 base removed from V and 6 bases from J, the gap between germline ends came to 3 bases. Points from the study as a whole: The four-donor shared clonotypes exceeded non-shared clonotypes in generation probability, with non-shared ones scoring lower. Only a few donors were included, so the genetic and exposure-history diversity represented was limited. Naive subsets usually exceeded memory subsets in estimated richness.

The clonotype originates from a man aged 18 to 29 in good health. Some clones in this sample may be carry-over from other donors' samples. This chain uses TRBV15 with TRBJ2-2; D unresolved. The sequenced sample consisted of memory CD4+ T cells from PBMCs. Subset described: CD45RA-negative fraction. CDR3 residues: CATSRVAGELFF. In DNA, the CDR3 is TGTGCCACCAGCAGAGTTGCCGGGGAGCTGTTTTTT.